One T cell receptor beta chain is described in this entry. This clonotype occurred many times. The antigen this receptor binds is unknown. No base quality information exists; no much larger clone differs at one position. This sample stems from a study of regulatory T cells in long-lasting Graves disease (dated by TCRdb to about 2021). For context, the study as a whole: Persistent Graves' disease was defined as persistently positive TSH receptor autoantibodies together with antithyroid drug treatment for over 5 years. A total of approximately 35 samples underwent TCR sequencing: roughly 13 from persistent and approximately 20 from newly diagnosed Graves' disease patients. The study took place in China and was registered as a clinical trial. Peripheral blood TCR sequencing and RNA sequencing compared persistent Graves' disease patients with newly diagnosed Graves' disease patients. Persistent Graves' disease patients in the clinical cohort had taken antithyroid drugs for about 10.3 years on average. The investigation overall reported the following: Lower TCR Shannon entropy and fewer highly expanded clones were observed in persistent Graves' disease patients than in newly diagnosed patients, which suggested clonal expansion. Persistent patients shared more public clonotypes among themselves (approximately 2,500) than newly diagnosed patients did (about 970). Only the TCR beta chain was sequenced and analyzed. As a limitation, the authors acknowledged that the small sample size may reduce accuracy. Because the primary lesion, thyroid tissue, could not be accessed, the study looked at peripheral blood alone.

The library was generated by multiplex PCR. The sample was run on an Illumina HiSeq 4000. To build TCR beta libraries, CDR3 regions were amplified by Arm-PCR using iRepertoire HTBI primers. PCR products were gel purified before sequencing. From the authors' description of their analysis: Gene usage analysis of CDR3 amino acid clonotypes relied on the roughly 67 TRBV and around 13 TRBJ segments identified across samples. COPE and FqMerger were used to merge the filtered high-quality paired reads into contigs. BLAST was used to align contigs to IMGT TRBV, TRBD and TRBJ reference genes, and CDR3 was defined according to IMGT. Any clonotype with a frequency above 0.1% was counted as a highly expanded clone. Repertoire diversity was measured by Shannon entropy, and V-J evenness by the Gini coefficient. A clonotype was considered public if more than one individual shared it. TCRdb cleaned the public reads at Q25 with fastp, built clones with MiXCR and kept in-frame beta chains. Records with the same CDR3 protein are collapsed into one entry carrying the most frequent genes and DNA. The authors' filters were not applied to this entry. Recorded for this sample are a few hundred thousand distinct CDR3 sequences; roughly a fifth of them occurred a single time. The leading ten clones occupy more than 13% of the sample.

The time point label corresponds to: persistent/refractory GD, antithyroid drugs over 5 years with positive TRAb. For both TCR sequencing and RNA sequencing, RNA was extracted from PBMCs in TRIzol. Graves' disease was diagnosed according to American Thyroid Association guidelines. Recruitment of patients was carried out at an endocrinology department in Xi'an, China. Each patient gave approximately 10 milliliters of peripheral blood, collected in an EDTA anticoagulant tube. Ficoll Paque Plus density gradient separation was used to isolate PBMCs, and no additional T cell sorting was done. An Agilent 2100 Bioanalyzer and agarose gel were used to check RNA quality, while a NanoDrop 2000 measured RNA concentration. This receptor was taken from a female donor with Graves disease. The material was peripheral blood mononuclear cells (PBMCs), obtained when the disease was refractory, from a patient treated with antithyroid drugs.

This receptor has the CDR3 CASQTISYEQYF. The DNA reads TGTGCCTCACAAACGATTTCCTACGAGCAGTACTTC. The rearrangement joined TRBV27 to TRBJ2-7; confidence is insufficient to name the D gene. Trimming takes 11 bases from V and 1 base from J, and the germline ends sit 12 bases apart. CDR1 and CDR2, looked up from the germline V gene (reference sequence), are MNHEY and SMNVEV. The CDR3 measures 12 amino acids from cysteine to phenylalanine. Just CDR3 DNA is preserved here, 36 bases in frame from base 1.